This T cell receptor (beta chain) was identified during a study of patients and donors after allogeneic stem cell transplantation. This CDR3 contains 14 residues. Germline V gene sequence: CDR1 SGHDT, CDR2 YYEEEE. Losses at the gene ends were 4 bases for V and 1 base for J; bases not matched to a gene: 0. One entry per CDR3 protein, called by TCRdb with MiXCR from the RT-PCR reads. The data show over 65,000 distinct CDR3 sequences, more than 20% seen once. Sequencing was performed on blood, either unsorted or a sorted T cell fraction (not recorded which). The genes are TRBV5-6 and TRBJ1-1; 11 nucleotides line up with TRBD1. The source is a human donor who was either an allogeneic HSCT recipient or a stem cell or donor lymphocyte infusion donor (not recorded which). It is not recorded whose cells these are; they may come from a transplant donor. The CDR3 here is CASSGTGGNTEAFF. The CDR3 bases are TGTGCCAGCAGCGGGACAGGGGGGAACACTGAAGCTTTCTTT. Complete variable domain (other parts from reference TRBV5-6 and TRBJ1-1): DAGVTQSPTHLIKTRGQQVTLRCSPKSGHDTVSWYQQALGQGPQFIFQYYEEEERQRGNFPDRFSGHQFPNYSSELNVNALLLGDSALYLCASSGTGGNTEAFFGQGTRLTVV.